This T cell receptor (beta chain) originates from a study of CD8+CD57+ T cells in acquired aplastic anemia. Study in general: Isolated CD4+ and CD8+ cells, once sorted, yielded DNA averaging roughly 3.2 ug.

Study results and caveats: Levels of CD8+ Simpson's diversity were not significantly distinct in patients versus controls.

The patients chosen for sequencing had shown expansion of CD8+CD57+ cells (detected by flow cytometry). Each patient had severe acquired aplastic anemia. Genomic DNA provided the template from which TCR beta VDJ and CDR3 profiles were obtained. A single record per CDR3 protein comes from TCRdb applying MiXCR to the reads. Of some 160,000 distinct CDR3 sequences detected, 40% to 55% appear once; the ten largest clones hold approximately 2.9%. V lost 4 bases and J lost 2; bases outside the gene matches: 4. CDR3 length: 14 residues. Germline loops: CDR1 SQVTM, CDR2 ANQGSEA. This clonotype was detected ten times or more. Its specificity is unknown.

This clonotype was obtained from a human donor with aplastic anemia. The chain joins TRBV29-1 to TRBJ2-3, with 9 bases matching TRBD2. What was sequenced was sorted CD4+, CD8+, or CD8+CD57+ T cells (not recorded which) from PBMCs. CDR3 in DNA: TGCAGCGTTGTAGGCGGGAGGGCCACAGATACGCAGTATTTT. The encoded protein is CSVVGGRATDTQYF.